The 14 T cell receptor beta chains below all came from one sample that was sequenced in a study of T cell clones after liver transplantation. Sequencing used immunoSEQ multiplex PCR; TCRdb keeps in-frame clones, though not all of them. Altogether 15,000 to 20,000 clones are present, 85% to 90% being singletons, with the ten largest covering roughly 13%. Here the sequenced sample was CD8+ T cells from blood, taken 46 months after liver transplant. The receptors here all came from a human patient who received a liver transplant. The graft donor may have contributed some T cells.

This chain uses TRBV7-9 with TRBJ2-1; TRBD2 matches 7 bases. The CDR3 spans 12 residues. Germline loops: CDR1 SEHNR, CDR2 FQNEAQ (reference sequence). J lost 12 bases, V lost 7 bases, and 9 bases had no gene match. The CDR3 DNA follows: TGTGCCAGCACCTTGCGGGGGTTCGGGCAGTTCTTC. Translating gives CASTLRGFGQFF.

The chain uses TRBV27 and TRBJ2-1; 12 bases map to TRBD2. In germline, CDR1 is MNHEY, CDR2 SMNVEV (reference sequence). The length of the CDR3 is 16 residues. After removal of 6 bases from V and 7 bases from J, the junction contained 10 bases not matched to a gene. The CDR3 protein is CASSFLAGGPGNEQFF. The CDR3, as DNA: TGTGCCAGCAGCTTCCTAGCGGGAGGGCCGGGGAATGAGCAGTTCTTC.

The chain recombines TRBV19 with TRBJ2-7, with TRBD2 matching over 11 bases. The V and J ends lost 8 bases and 2 bases, in that order; junction bases with no gene match: 8. Germline loops: CDR1 LNHDA, CDR2 SQIVND (reference sequence). The CDR3 covers 15 residues. CDR3 in amino acids: CASSPLAGETYEQYF. Written as DNA, the CDR3 is TGTGCCAGTTCCCCACTAGCGGGAGAGACCTACGAGCAGTACTTC. Full variable domain (missing parts from reference TRBV19 and TRBJ2-7): DGGITQSPKYLFRKEGQNVTLSCEQNLNHDAMYWYRQDPGQGLRLIYYSQIVNDFQKGDIAEGYSVSREKKESFPLTVTSAQKNPTAFYLCASSPLAGETYEQYFGPGTRLTVT.

The genes are TRBV28 and TRBJ2-7, with TRBD1 as a possible D gene (6 bases). The germline V gene has CDR1 MDHEN and CDR2 SYDVKM. Trimming removed 7 bases at V and 0 bases at J, with 13 bases between. The length of the CDR3 is 14 residues. In DNA form, the CDR3 reads TGTGCCAGCAACCTACAGGGTGGCTCCTACGAGCAGTACTTC. Its translation is CASNLQGGSYEQYF.

The chain has TRBV4-1 and TRBJ2-7; no definite D call. The CDR3 runs 14 residues. V lost 2 bases, J lost 2 bases, and 10 bases lay in between. Germline CDR1 and CDR2: MGHRA and YSYEKL. The CDR3 region is CASSQRHVTYEQYF. The CDR3, as DNA: TGCGCCAGCAGCCAACGCCATGTTACCTACGAGCAGTACTTC.

The chain has TRBV30 and TRBJ2-1, with D tentatively TRBD2 (6 bases). The CDR3 sequence is 12 residues long. The germline V gene encodes CDR1 GTSNPN and CDR2 SVGIG (reference sequence). Between the trimmed V and J ends, which lost 0 bases and 10 bases, there was a span of 10 bases. The CDR3 sequence: CAWSVWAGEQFF. CDR3 nucleotide sequence: TGTGCCTGGAGTGTCTGGGCGGGAGAGCAGTTCTTC.

This chain uses TRBV2 with TRBJ1-4; D ambiguous. Germline loops: CDR1 SNHLY, CDR2 FYNNEI. The V end was cut by 2 bases, the J end by 6 bases, with 13 bases between. This CDR3 spans 15 amino acids. CDR3 in DNA: TGTGCCAGCAGTGAATGGGTGGAGAGGCATGAAAAACTGTTTTTT. Its translation is CASSEWVERHEKLFF.

The gene calls are TRBV28 and TRBJ1-1; no firm D call. From germline, CDR1 is MDHEN and CDR2 SYDVKM. This CDR3 region has 13 residues. V lost 4 bases, J lost 0 bases, and 6 bases lay in between. CDR3: CASSSEMNTEAFF. The CDR3 DNA is TGTGCCAGCAGTTCTGAGATGAACACTGAAGCTTTCTTT.

Note on this clone: A read error may produce the germline difference seen at one junction end. The rearrangement joins TRBV28 to TRBJ2-6; D is ambiguous. This CDR3 has 18 amino acids. Germline V CDR1 and CDR2: MDHEN, SYDVKM. The CDR3 protein is CVSSRAYLTQSRANVLTF. For the CDR3, the DNA is TGTGTCAGCAGTAGGGCATACTTGACACAAAGTCGGGCCAACGTCCTGACTTTC.

The rearrangement joins TRBV15 to TRBJ2-1, with TRBD2 matching 9 bases. V shed 3 bases, J shed 2 bases, and the junction held 5 bases outside the gene matches. This CDR3 has 16 residues. The V gene's germline CDR1 is LNHNV and CDR2 YYDKDF (reference sequence). Here the CDR3 reads CATSSLLAGPYNEQFF. Here the CDR3 DNA reads TGTGCCACCAGCAGTCTACTAGCGGGCCCCTACAATGAGCAGTTCTTC.

The CDR3 sequence: CASSHNLPQGAADTQYF. The CDR3 DNA reads as TGTGCCAGCAGCCACAACCTACCTCAGGGGGCCGCCGATACGCAGTATTTT. The chain couples TRBV9 to TRBJ2-3; 8 positions match TRBD1. Looked up from germline, CDR1 is SGDLS and CDR2 is YYNGEE. This CDR3 comprises 17 residues. The trim removed 4 bases at V and 6 bases at J, leaving 16 bases unmatched.

V usage is TRBV28 and J usage is TRBJ1-1, with a tentative D call TRBD1 (5 bases). Trimming shortened V by 5 bases and J by 1 base, and 8 bases separated the two germline ends. The CDR3 loop spans 13 amino acids. From germline, CDR1 is MDHEN and CDR2 SYDVKM. CDR3 protein: CASSEGKNTEAFF. In DNA form, the CDR3 reads TGTGCCAGCAGTGAGGGGAAGAACACTGAAGCTTTCTTT. Complete variable domain (other parts from reference TRBV28 and TRBJ1-1): DVKVTQSSRYLVKRTGEKVFLECVQDMDHENMFWYRQDPGLGLRLIYFSYDVKMKEKGDIPEGYSVSREKKERFSLILESASTNQTSMYLCASSEGKNTEAFFGQGTRLTVV.

The rearrangement joins TRBV5-8 to TRBJ1-2; no clear D gene. V was trimmed by 6 bases and J by 9 bases, leaving 3 bases between them. Per germline, CDR1 SGHTS and CDR2 YDEGEE. This CDR3 comprises 8 residues. In DNA form, the CDR3 reads TGTGCCAGCACGAGCTACACCTTC. Translated, it gives CASTSYTF.

The V gene is TRBV11-2, the J gene TRBJ2-3; no definite D call. The CDR3 extends over 14 amino acids. CDR1 and CDR2 (germline): SGHAT, FQNNGV. The V end was cut by 2 bases, the J end by 1 base, with 7 bases between. The CDR3, as DNA: TGTGCCAGCAGCTTACGTGATCGCACAGATACGCAGTATTTT. Its translation: CASSLRDRTDTQYF.